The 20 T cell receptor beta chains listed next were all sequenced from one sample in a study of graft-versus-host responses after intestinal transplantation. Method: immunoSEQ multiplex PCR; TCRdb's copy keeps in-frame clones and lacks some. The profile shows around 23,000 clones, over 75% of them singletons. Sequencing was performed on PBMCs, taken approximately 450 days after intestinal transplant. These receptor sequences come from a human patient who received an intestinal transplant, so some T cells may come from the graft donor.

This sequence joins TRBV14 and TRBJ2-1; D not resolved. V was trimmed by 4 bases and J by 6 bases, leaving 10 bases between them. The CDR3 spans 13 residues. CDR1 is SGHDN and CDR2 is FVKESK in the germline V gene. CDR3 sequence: CASSLGLVNEQFF. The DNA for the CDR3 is TGTGCCAGCAGCCTGGGTCTCGTCAATGAGCAGTTCTTC.

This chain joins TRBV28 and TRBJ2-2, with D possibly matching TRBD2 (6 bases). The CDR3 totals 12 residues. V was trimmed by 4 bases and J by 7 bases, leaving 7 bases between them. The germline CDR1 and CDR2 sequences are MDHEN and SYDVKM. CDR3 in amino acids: CASSYGGGELFF. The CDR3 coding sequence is TGTGCCAGCAGTTACGGGGGCGGGGAGCTGTTTTTT.

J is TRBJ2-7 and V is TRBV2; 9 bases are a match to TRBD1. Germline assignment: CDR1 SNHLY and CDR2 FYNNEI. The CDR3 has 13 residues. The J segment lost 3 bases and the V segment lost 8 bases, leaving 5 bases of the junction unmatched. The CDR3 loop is CASGGQGFYEQYF. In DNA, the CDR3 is TGTGCCAGCGGAGGACAGGGGTTCTACGAGCAGTACTTC.

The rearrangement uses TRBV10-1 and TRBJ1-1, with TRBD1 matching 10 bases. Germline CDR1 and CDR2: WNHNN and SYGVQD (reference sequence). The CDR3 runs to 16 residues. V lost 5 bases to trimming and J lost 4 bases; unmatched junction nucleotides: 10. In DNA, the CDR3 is TGCGCCAGCAGTAAATGGAGACAGGGGGCCGGCACTGAAGCTTTCTTT. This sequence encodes CASSKWRQGAGTEAFF.

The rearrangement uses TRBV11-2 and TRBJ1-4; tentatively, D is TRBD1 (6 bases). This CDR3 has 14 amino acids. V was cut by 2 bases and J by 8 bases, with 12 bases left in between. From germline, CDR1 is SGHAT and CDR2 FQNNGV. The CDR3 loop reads CASSLNKGGEKLFF. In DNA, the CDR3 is TGTGCCAGCAGCTTAAATAAAGGGGGGGAAAAACTGTTTTTT.

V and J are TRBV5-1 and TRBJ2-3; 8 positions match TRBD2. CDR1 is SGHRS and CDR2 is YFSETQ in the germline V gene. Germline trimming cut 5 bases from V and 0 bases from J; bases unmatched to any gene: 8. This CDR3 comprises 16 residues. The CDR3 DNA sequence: TGCGCCAGCAGAGTAGCGGGGTACCGTAGCACAGATACGCAGTATTTT. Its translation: CASRVAGYRSTDTQYF.

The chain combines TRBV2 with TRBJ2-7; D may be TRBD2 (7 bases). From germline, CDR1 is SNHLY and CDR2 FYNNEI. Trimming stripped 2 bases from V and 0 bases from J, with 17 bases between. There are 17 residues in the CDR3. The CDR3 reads CASSERGASGVSYEQYF. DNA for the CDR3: TGTGCCAGCAGTGAAAGGGGGGCTAGCGGAGTCTCCTACGAGCAGTACTTC.

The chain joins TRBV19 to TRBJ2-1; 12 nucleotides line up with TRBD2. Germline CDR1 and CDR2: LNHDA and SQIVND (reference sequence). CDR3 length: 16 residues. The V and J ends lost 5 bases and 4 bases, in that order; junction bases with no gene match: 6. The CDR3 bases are TGTGCCAGTAGTTTACGGACTAGCGGGATATACAATGAGCAGTTCTTC. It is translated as CASSLRTSGIYNEQFF.

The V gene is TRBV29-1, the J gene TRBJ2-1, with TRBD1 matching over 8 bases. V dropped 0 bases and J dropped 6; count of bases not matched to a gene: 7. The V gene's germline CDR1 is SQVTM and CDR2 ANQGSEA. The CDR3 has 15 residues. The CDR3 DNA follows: TGCAGCGTTGAAGATCAGGGGGCCCCCCCCAATGAGCAGTTCTTC. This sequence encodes CSVEDQGAPPNEQFF.

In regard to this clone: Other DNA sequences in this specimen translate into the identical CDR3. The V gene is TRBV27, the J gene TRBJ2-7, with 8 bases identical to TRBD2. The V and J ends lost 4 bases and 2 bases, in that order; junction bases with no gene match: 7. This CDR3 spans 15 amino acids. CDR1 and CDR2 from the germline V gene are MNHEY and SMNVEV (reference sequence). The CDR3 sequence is CASSSLGGGPYEQYF. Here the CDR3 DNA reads TGTGCCAGCAGTTCCCTCGGGGGGGGCCCCTACGAGCAGTACTTC.

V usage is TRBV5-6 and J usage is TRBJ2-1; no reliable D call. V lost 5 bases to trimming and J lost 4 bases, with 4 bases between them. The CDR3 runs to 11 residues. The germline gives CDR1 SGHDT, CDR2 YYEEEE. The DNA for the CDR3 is TGTGCCAGCAGACGGTACAATGAGCAGTTCTTC. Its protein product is CASRRYNEQFF.

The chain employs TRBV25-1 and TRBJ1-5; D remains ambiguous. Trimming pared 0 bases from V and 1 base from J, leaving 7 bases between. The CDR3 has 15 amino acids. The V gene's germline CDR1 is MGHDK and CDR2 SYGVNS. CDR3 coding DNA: TGTGCCAGCAGTGAATACATTAGGAGCAATCAGCCCCAGCATTTT. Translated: CASSEYIRSNQPQHF. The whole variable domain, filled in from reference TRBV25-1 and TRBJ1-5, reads EADIYQTPRYLVIGTGKKITLECSQTMGHDKMYWYQQDPGMELHLIHYSYGVNSTEKGDLSSESTVSRIRTEHFPLTLESARPSHTSQYLCASSEYIRSNQPQHFGDGTRLSIL.

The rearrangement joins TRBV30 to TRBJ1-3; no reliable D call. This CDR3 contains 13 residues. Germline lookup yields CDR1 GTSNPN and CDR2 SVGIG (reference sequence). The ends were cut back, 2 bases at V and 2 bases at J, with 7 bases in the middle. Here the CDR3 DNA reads TGTGCCTGGAGTCCGGAACCTGGAAACACCATATATTTT. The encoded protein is CAWSPEPGNTIYF.

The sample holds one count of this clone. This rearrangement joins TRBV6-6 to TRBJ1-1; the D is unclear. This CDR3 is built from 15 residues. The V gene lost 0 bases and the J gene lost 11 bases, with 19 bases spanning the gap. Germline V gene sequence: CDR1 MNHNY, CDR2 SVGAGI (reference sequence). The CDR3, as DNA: TGTGCCAGCAGTTACTCGACAAAGGGAGGGTTTAGGGCTTTCTTT. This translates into CASSYSTKGGFRAFF.

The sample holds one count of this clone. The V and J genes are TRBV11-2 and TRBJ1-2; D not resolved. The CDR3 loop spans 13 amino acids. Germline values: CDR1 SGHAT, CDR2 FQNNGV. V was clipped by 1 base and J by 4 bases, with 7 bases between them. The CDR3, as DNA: TGTGCCAGCAGCTTAGGGGGAAGCTATGGCTACACCTTC. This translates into CASSLGGSYGYTF.

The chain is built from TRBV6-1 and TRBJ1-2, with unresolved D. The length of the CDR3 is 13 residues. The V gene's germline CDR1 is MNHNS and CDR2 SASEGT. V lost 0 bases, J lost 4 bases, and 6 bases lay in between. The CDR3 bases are TGTGCCAGCAGTGAAGCTATGAGCTATGGCTACACCTTC. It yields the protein CASSEAMSYGYTF.

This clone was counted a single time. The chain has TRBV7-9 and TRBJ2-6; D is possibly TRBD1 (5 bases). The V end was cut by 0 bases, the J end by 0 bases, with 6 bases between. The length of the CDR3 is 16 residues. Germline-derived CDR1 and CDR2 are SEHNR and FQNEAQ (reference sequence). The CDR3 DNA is TGTGCCAGCAGCTTAGCGGGGCCCTCTGGGGCCAACGTCCTGACTTTC. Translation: CASSLAGPSGANVLTF.

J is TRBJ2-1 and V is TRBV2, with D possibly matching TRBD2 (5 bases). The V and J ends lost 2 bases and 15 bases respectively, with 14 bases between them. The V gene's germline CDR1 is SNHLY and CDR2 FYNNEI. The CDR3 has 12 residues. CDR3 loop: CASSELARVGFF. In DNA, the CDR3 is TGTGCCAGCAGTGAACTAGCAAGGGTGGGGTTCTTC.

The chain's CDR3 is CASSRRDRNYGYTF. CDR3 nucleotide sequence: TGTGCCAGCAGCCGACGGGACAGAAACTATGGCTACACCTTC. J is TRBJ1-2 and V is TRBV5-6, with 7 bases that match TRBD1. CDR1 SGHDT and CDR2 YYEEEE come from the germline V gene. V dropped 4 bases and J dropped 2; count of bases not matched to a gene: 5. CDR3 length: 14 residues.

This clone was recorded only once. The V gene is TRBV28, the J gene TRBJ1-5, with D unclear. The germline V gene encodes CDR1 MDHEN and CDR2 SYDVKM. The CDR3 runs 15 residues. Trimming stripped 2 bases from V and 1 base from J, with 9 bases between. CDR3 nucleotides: TGTGCCAGCAGTTTAACTGGGTTGAGCAATCAGCCCCAGCATTTT. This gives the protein CASSLTGLSNQPQHF.